This TCR beta chain was recorded in a study of blood T cell repertoires in COVID-19. On the study more broadly: PBMCs, B-cell-depleted T cells, or T cells were the source of the cDNA or gDNA that made up the material.

In the source study's methods: Estimated nucleated cell counts came from reference gene primer amplification. Some clones are missing from TCRdb's copy, which holds only in-frame ones; the method was immunoSEQ multiplex PCR. V and J calls and clone size are those listed in that table; D and trimming were worked out from the DNA. Among nearly 110,000 clones listed, almost 85% were seen once. CDR3 length equals 15 residues. The germline V and J ends were trimmed by 4 bases and 8 bases, with 18 bases remaining between them. Looked up from germline, CDR1 is SGHNT and CDR2 is YENEEA. The chain couples TRBV11-3 to TRBJ2-1, with D tentatively TRBD2 (5 bases). The sequence came from a human donor in a cohort sampled during active COVID-19. The sequencing input was peripheral blood. The CDR3 DNA sequence: TGTGCCAGCAGCTACCTAGGTAGCGCGGTGGATGAGCAGTTCTTC. Translated, it gives CASSYLGSAVDEQFF.